This TCR beta chain was identified in a study of blood T cell repertoires in COVID-19. Study at large: There were acute and convalescent COVID-19 samples, and they came from the United States, Italy and Spain.

Trimming shortened V by 3 bases and J by 1 base, and 11 bases separated the two germline ends. The CDR3 length is 15 residues. Germline CDR1 reads SGHNT; CDR2 reads YYREEE (reference sequence). Across 20 to 25 US areas, participants ranged in age from roughly 18 to 95 years. Here immunoSEQ multiplex PCR was the method, and the copy in TCRdb shows in-frame clones only, minus some. Of hundreds of thousands of clones detected, around 87% appear once; the ten largest clones hold roughly 1.1%. The V gene is TRBV5-4, the J gene TRBJ1-3, with D possibly TRBD1 on 5 matching bases. The receptor comes from a man aged 30-40 years who had recovered from COVID-19. The sample consisted of PBMCs or T cells enriched from blood (not recorded which). In DNA form, the CDR3 reads TGTGCCAGCAGCTCAAAGACAGATTCTGGAAACACCATATATTTT. Protein product: CASSSKTDSGNTIYF.